Listed here are 23 T cell receptor beta chains from one sample, sequenced in a study of blood T cell repertoires in COVID-19. Assay: immunoSEQ multiplex PCR; the TCRdb copy retains only in-frame clones and omits some. The sample lists approximately 39,000 clones, approximately 93% occurring once. Sequenced material: peripheral blood. Receptors originate from a human donor with active COVID-19. The donor label of this sample is uncertain.

The rearrangement links TRBV5-1 to TRBJ2-7; D perhaps matches TRBD1 (6 bases). CDR3 length equals 14 residues. The V gene lost 2 bases and the J gene lost 3 bases, with 12 bases spanning the gap. The V gene's germline CDR1 is SGHRS and CDR2 YFSETQ. CDR3 sequence: CASSLSRGVYEQYF. As DNA, the CDR3 is TGCGCCAGCAGCTTATCCAGGGGTGTCTACGAGCAGTACTTC.

This clone appeared a single time. This chain uses TRBV5-5 with TRBJ2-4, with 10 bases fitting TRBD1. V was pared by 4 bases and J by 6 bases, with 1 base of the junction left unmatched. This CDR3 has 13 residues. CDR1 SGHKS and CDR2 YYEKEE come from the germline V gene (reference sequence). The DNA of the CDR3 is TGTGCCAGCAGCCGGGACAGGGGAAACATTCAGTACTTC. Protein product: CASSRDRGNIQYF.

This chain joins TRBV5-1 and TRBJ1-1; 7 bases are shared with TRBD1. The length of the CDR3 is 13 residues. V shed 4 bases, J shed 4 bases, and the junction held 4 bases outside the gene matches. Germline V CDR1 and CDR2: SGHRS, YFSETQ. CDR3 residues: CASSQDRATEAFF. The CDR3 DNA follows: TGCGCCAGCAGCCAAGACAGGGCCACTGAAGCTTTCTTT.

The chain joins TRBV5-1 to TRBJ1-6; 9 bases agree with TRBD1. V lost 4 bases to trimming and J lost 3 bases; unmatched junction nucleotides: 5. The germline gives CDR1 SGHRS, CDR2 YFSETQ. CDR3 size: 16 residues. CDR3 amino acids: CASSQRQGDYNSPLHF. CDR3 coding DNA: TGCGCCAGCAGCCAAAGACAGGGGGACTATAATTCACCCCTCCACTTT.

This clone was counted a single time. The rearrangement uses TRBV5-4 and TRBJ2-3; D uncertain. The CDR3 totals 16 residues. Trimming left V 0 bases short and J 1 base short, with 12 bases between. Germline CDR1 SGHNT, CDR2 YYREEE (reference sequence). CDR3 sequence reads: CASSLGFSIGTDTQYF. CDR3 nucleotides: TGTGCCAGCAGCTTGGGTTTTAGCATAGGCACAGATACGCAGTATTTT. Full variable domain (rest looked up from reference TRBV5-4 and TRBJ2-3): ETGVTQSPTHLIKTRGQQVTLRCSSQSGHNTVSWYQQALGQGPQFIFQYYREEENGRGNFPPRFSGLQFPNYSSELNVNALELDDSALYLCASSLGFSIGTDTQYFGPGTRLTVL.

The chain is built from TRBV21-1 and TRBJ1-1. TRBV21-1 is assigned pseudogene status. CDR3 length equals 13 residues. This CDR3 is CASSKASLLEAFF. CDR3 sequence (DNA): TGTGCCAGCAGCAAAGCGTCCCTCTTAGAAGCTTTCTTT.

This CDR3 reads CASSIHGQGVVVEASSYEQYF. CDR3 sequence (DNA): TGTGCCAGTAGTATCCACGGACAGGGCGTCGTGGTGGAGGCGAGCTCCTACGAGCAGTACTTC. V gene TRBV19 combines with J gene TRBJ2-7; TRBD1 matches at 8 bases. Germline assignment: CDR1 LNHDA and CDR2 SQIVND (reference sequence). The CDR3 is made up of 21 amino acids. V shed 3 bases, J shed 0 bases, and the junction held 22 bases outside the gene matches. The whole variable domain, filled in from reference TRBV19 and TRBJ2-7, reads DGGITQSPKYLFRKEGQNVTLSCEQNLNHDAMYWYRQDPGQGLRLIYYSQIVNDFQKGDIAEGYSVSREKKESFPLTVTSAQKNPTAFYLCASSIHGQGVVVEASSYEQYFGPGTRLTVT.

The CDR3 coding sequence is TGTGCCACCAATTTCCGGGACAGTCTGTACGAGCAGTACTTC. As protein: CATNFRDSLYEQYF. The chain combines TRBV24-1 with TRBJ2-7; 7 bases line up with TRBD1. Germline V gene data show CDR1 as KGHDR and CDR2 as SFDVKD. J gave up 4 bases and V 8 bases, and 10 bases lay outside the gene matches. The CDR3 is made up of 14 amino acids.

This chain joins TRBV3-1 (or the pseudogene TRBV3-2) and TRBJ2-1, with 7 bases identical to TRBD2. With 5 bases clipped from V and 0 bases from J, the junction kept 7 bases outside the gene matches. CDR3 length: 16 residues. The germline CDR1 and CDR2 sequences are LGHDT and YNNKEL (reference sequence). The CDR3 reads CASSSSGGSSYNEQFF. CDR3 nucleotides: TGTGCCAGCAGCTCAAGTGGCGGGAGCTCCTACAATGAGCAGTTCTTC.

The chain employs TRBV3-1 (or the pseudogene TRBV3-2) and TRBJ2-7, with 14 bases lining up with TRBD2. This CDR3 comprises 17 residues. V lost 4 bases and J lost 0; bases outside the gene matches: 5. Germline V gene data show CDR1 as LGHDT and CDR2 as YNNKEL (reference sequence). Here the CDR3 reads CASSLRLAGGSSYEQYF. The CDR3 nucleotides read TGTGCCAGCAGCCTTAGACTAGCGGGAGGGAGCTCCTACGAGCAGTACTTC.

The chain links TRBV19 to TRBJ2-1, with 8 bases aligning to TRBD1. Germline values: CDR1 LNHDA, CDR2 SQIVND (reference sequence). There are 16 residues in the CDR3. J was trimmed by 3 bases and V by 5 bases; bases with no gene match: 9. This CDR3 is CASSSRTGSLYNEQFF. The DNA of the CDR3 is TGTGCCAGTAGTTCACGGACAGGGAGCCTCTACAATGAGCAGTTCTTC.

This clone showed up just a few times. The chain combines TRBV5-1 with TRBJ2-7, with D possibly being TRBD2 (5 bases). Deletions cut 7 bases from V and 6 bases from J, with 26 bases between. This CDR3 region has 16 residues. The germline V gene has CDR1 SGHRS and CDR2 YFSETQ. The CDR3 reads CASARGGSRNRVEQYF. DNA for the CDR3: TGCGCCAGCGCCCGCGGAGGAAGCCGCAATAGGGTCGAGCAGTACTTC.

This clone was seen only once. One end of the junction varies from germline; a read error may be responsible. V usage is TRBV7-9 and J usage is TRBJ1-5; no clear D. In germline, CDR1 is SEHNR, CDR2 FQNEAQ (reference sequence). The CDR3 spans 12 residues. CDR3 residues: CASSIAEMPQHF. CDR3 sequence (DNA): TGTGCCAGCAGCATAGCCGAGATGCCCCAGCATTTT. The full variable domain, in which reference TRBV7-9 and TRBJ1-5 provide the parts outside the CDR3, is DTGVSQNPRHKITKRGQNVTFRCDPISEHNRLYWYRQTLGQGPEFLTYFQNEAQLEKSRLLSDRFSAERPKGSFSTLEIQRTEQGDSAMYLCASSIAEMPQHFGDGTRLSIL.

This sequence joins TRBV14 and TRBJ1-4; tentative D call: TRBD1 (5 bases). Trimming took off 4 bases at V and 7 bases at J, with 13 bases between the two ends. The CDR3 spans 14 residues. Germline loops: CDR1 SGHDN, CDR2 FVKESK. Written as DNA, the CDR3 is TGTGCCAGCAGCCCCCGGGCCGGGGGTGAAAAACTGTTTTTT. Encoded protein: CASSPRAGGEKLFF.

The rearrangement joins TRBV2 to TRBJ1-3, with D tentatively TRBD1 (5 bases). The length of the CDR3 is 13 residues. V was shortened by 7 bases and J by 4 bases, with 11 bases between the two germline ends. Germline V gives CDR1 SNHLY, CDR2 FYNNEI. DNA for the CDR3: TGTGCCAGCATCCAGGGTGGCGGAAACACCATATATTTT. Protein sequence: CASIQGGGNTIYF. The variable domain in full, with the rest retrieved from reference TRBV2 and TRBJ1-3, is EPEVTQTPSHQVTQMGQEVILRCVPISNHLYFYWYRQILGQKVEFLVSFYNNEISEKSEIFDDQFSVERPDGSNFTLKIRSTKLEDSAMYFCASIQGGGNTIYFGEGSWLTVV.

The V and J genes are TRBV10-3 and TRBJ2-5; 9 bases are a match to TRBD1. This CDR3 is built from 15 residues. Trimming took 6 bases from V and 5 from J; bases not matched to a gene: 10. Per germline, CDR1 ENHRY and CDR2 SYGVKD. CDR3 residues: CAIRAGQGRLETQYF. CDR3 DNA: TGTGCCATCAGGGCAGGACAGGGGCGGTTGGAGACCCAGTACTTC.

The CDR3: CASSVSGTGGIYGYTF. CDR3 coding DNA: TGTGCCAGCAGCGTATCTGGGACAGGGGGTATCTATGGCTACACCTTC. The gene calls are TRBV9 and TRBJ1-2; 11 nucleotides line up with TRBD1. This CDR3 has 16 amino acids. Germline V CDR1 and CDR2: SGDLS, YYNGEE. V was pared by 1 base and J by 4 bases, with 6 bases of the junction left unmatched.

This chain connects TRBV25-1 to TRBJ2-1; D ambiguous. This CDR3 has 14 residues. Germline V gene data show CDR1 as MGHDK and CDR2 as SYGVNS. V dropped 2 bases and J dropped 0 bases, with 5 bases sitting between them. CDR3 bases: TGTGCCAGCAGTGAAGCAGGCTCCTACAATGAGCAGTTCTTC. Amino acid sequence: CASSEAGSYNEQFF.

This chain uses TRBV4-3 with TRBJ2-3; 7 nucleotides agree with TRBD2. This CDR3 region has 17 residues. Germline values: CDR1 LGHNA, CDR2 YSLEER. The J segment lost 6 bases and the V segment lost 2 bases, leaving 14 bases of the junction unmatched. The DNA of the CDR3 is TGCGCCAGCAGCCAACTAAGAAGCGGGGCCGGCGGGGATACGCAGTATTTT. Translating it yields CASSQLRSGAGGDTQYF.

The V and J genes are TRBV7-2 and TRBJ2-5; D possibly corresponds to TRBD2 (6 bases). Germline CDR1 SGHTA, CDR2 FQGNSA. The CDR3 consists of 13 residues. V dropped 7 bases and J dropped 3 bases, with 12 bases sitting between them. The CDR3 here is CASIPSGEETQYF. The CDR3 nucleotides are TGTGCCAGCATTCCTTCGGGGGAAGAGACCCAGTACTTC.

The chain combines TRBV5-1 with TRBJ1-4, with 10 positions matching TRBD1. The V segment lost 4 bases and the J segment 7 bases; nucleotides outside the gene matches: 10. CDR1 and CDR2 from the germline V gene are SGHRS and YFSETQ. This CDR3 is built from 16 residues. The CDR3 nucleotides are TGCGCCAGCAGCCCAACGGGACAGGGGAAAGGTGAAAAACTGTTTTTT. This encodes CASSPTGQGKGEKLFF. The full variable domain, in which reference TRBV5-1 and TRBJ1-4 provide the parts outside the CDR3, is KAGVTQTPRYLIKTRGQQVTLSCSPISGHRSVSWYQQTPGQGLQFLFEYFSETQRNKGNFPGRFSGRQFSNSRSEMNVSTLELGDSALYLCASSPTGQGKGEKLFFGSGTQLSVL.

The rearrangement uses TRBV5-1 and TRBJ2-1, with D maybe TRBD1 (7 bases). V lost 7 bases and J lost 1, with 15 bases in between. Germline assignment: CDR1 SGHRS and CDR2 YFSETQ. The CDR3 runs to 15 residues. CDR3 in amino acids: CASRPGGGSYNEQFF. The CDR3, as DNA: TGCGCCAGCCGCCCAGGGGGAGGTTCCTACAATGAGCAGTTCTTC.

The V gene is TRBV15, the J gene TRBJ1-1, with D possibly being TRBD1 (6 bases). Per the germline V gene, CDR1 is LNHNV and CDR2 is YYDKDF (reference sequence). V was cut by 1 base and J by 11 bases, with 11 bases left in between. The CDR3 extends over 12 amino acids. CDR3 nucleotides: TGTGCCACCAGCAGAGGTGAGGGGGAGGCTTTCTTT. Its translation is CATSRGEGEAFF. Full variable domain (remainder filled in from reference TRBV15 and TRBJ1-1): DAMVIQNPRYQVTQFGKPVTLSCSQTLNHNVMYWYQQKSSQAPKLLFHYYDKDFNNEADTPDNFQSRRPNTSFCFLDIRSPGLGDTAMYLCATSRGEGEAFFGQGTRLTVV.